These 15 T cell receptor beta chains share one sample of origin, sequenced in a study of T cell repertoires in cytomegalovirus infection. In TCRdb, the reads were re-called with MiXCR into one record per CDR3 protein. The sample has approximately 730,000 distinct CDR3 sequences; around a third are singletons. The antigens these receptors bind are not known. Specimen: cultured PBMCs, collected from culture after CMV antigen stimulation. These receptors all stem from a human donor in good health (CMV status not recorded). Some clones in this sample may be carry-over from other donors' samples.

This chain uses TRBV6-6 with TRBJ1-1; D unresolved. Germline loops: CDR1 MNHNY, CDR2 SVGAGI (reference sequence). The CDR3 length is 11 residues. V lost 5 bases to trimming and J lost 8 bases, with 9 bases between them. CDR3 sequence: CASSEWHEAFF. The CDR3 region has the DNA TGTGCCAGCAGTGAGTGGCACGAAGCTTTCTTT.

This chain joins TRBV20-1 and TRBJ1-5; D is perhaps TRBD1 (5 bases). Germline V gene sequence: CDR1 DFQATT, CDR2 SNEGSKA (reference sequence). The V end lost 0 bases, the J end lost 4 bases, and 13 bases lay between the germline ends. The CDR3 consists of 15 residues. The CDR3 spells CSARDPWGRNQPQHF. Here the CDR3 DNA reads TGCAGTGCTAGAGATCCCTGGGGGAGGAATCAGCCCCAGCATTTT.

This clonotype was observed a few times. The chain joins TRBV11-2 to TRBJ2-1, with a tentative D call TRBD2 (6 bases). V gave up 1 base and J gave up 7 bases, with 14 bases separating them. The CDR3 consists of 15 residues. The germline V gene encodes CDR1 SGHAT and CDR2 FQNNGV. The CDR3 DNA sequence: TGTGCCAGCAGCTTAGTGGGCGGGAAATATAATGAGCAGTTCTTC. This codes for CASSLVGGKYNEQFF.

The table lists this clonotype with a few counts. This chain joins TRBV6-1 and TRBJ2-3, with 9 bases lining up with TRBD2. The germline V gene encodes CDR1 MNHNS and CDR2 SASEGT. The ends lost 6 bases at V and 2 bases at J; junction bases unmatched: 9. This CDR3 has 16 residues. In DNA, the CDR3 is TGTGCCAGCAGCCCACTATCTAGCGGGGCCACAGATACGCAGTATTTT. It encodes CASSPLSSGATDTQYF.

This clonotype turned up a few times. The chain couples TRBV4-1 to TRBJ2-7; TRBD1 aligns across 8 bases. This CDR3 has 15 amino acids. J was trimmed by 2 bases and V by 4 bases; bases with no gene match: 7. Germline V CDR1 and CDR2: MGHRA, YSYEKL. CDR3 nucleotide sequence: TGCGCCAGCAGCCCCACTCCGGGACAGGCCTACGAGCAGTACTTC. As protein: CASSPTPGQAYEQYF.

The chain combines TRBV6-1 with TRBJ1-2; 7 nucleotides match TRBD1. The V and J ends lost 6 bases and 1 base, in that order; junction bases with no gene match: 5. This CDR3 region has 14 residues. Germline-derived CDR1 and CDR2 are MNHNS and SASEGT. The CDR3 nucleotides read TGTGCCAGCAGGCGGACAGGAGATAACTATGGCTACACCTTC. It translates to CASRRTGDNYGYTF.

This clonotype was found a few times. CDR3 in DNA: TGTGCCAGCAGCCCAGGACTAGCCCCGCAGTTCTTC. It yields the protein CASSPGLAPQFF. V gene TRBV7-9 combines with J gene TRBJ2-1, with 8 bases that match TRBD2. The CDR3 totals 12 residues. CDR1 and CDR2 (germline): SEHNR, FQNEAQ (reference sequence). Germline trimming cut 5 bases from V and 12 bases from J; bases unmatched to any gene: 6.

This sequence joins TRBV20-1 and TRBJ2-7; weak D call: TRBD1 (6 bases). Trimming left V 6 bases short and J 0 bases short, with 15 bases between. CDR3 length equals 14 residues. Germline CDR1 reads DFQATT; CDR2 reads SNEGSKA (reference sequence). In nucleotides, the CDR3 is TGCAGTGCCCTAACAGGGCTTAACTCCTACGAGCAGTACTTC. Its translation is CSALTGLNSYEQYF.

This chain uses TRBV20-1 with TRBJ2-7, with D unresolved. CDR3 length: 14 amino acids. The V and J ends lost 2 bases and 0 bases respectively, with 11 bases between them. Germline assignment: CDR1 DFQATT and CDR2 SNEGSKA (reference sequence). DNA of the CDR3: TGCAGTGCTAGAAGGAACGCCGTCTCCTACGAGCAGTACTTC. Its protein is CSARRNAVSYEQYF.

The rearrangement joins TRBV5-4 to TRBJ2-1; D is possibly TRBD2 (5 bases). The CDR3 runs to 16 residues. The germline gives CDR1 SGHNT, CDR2 YYREEE (reference sequence). V was clipped by 0 bases and J by 2 bases, with 12 bases between them. This CDR3 is CASSLGPDFTYNEQFF. The CDR3 coding sequence is TGTGCCAGCAGCTTGGGTCCGGACTTTACCTACAATGAGCAGTTCTTC.

The rearrangement joins TRBV7-4 to TRBJ1-2; D possibly corresponds to TRBD1 (6 bases). There are 16 residues in the CDR3. Per the germline V gene, CDR1 is SGHVT and CDR2 is SQSDAQ. The ends were cut back, 5 bases at V and 8 bases at J, with 24 bases in the middle. The CDR3 protein is CASSIGQLQYTMGYTF. In DNA form, the CDR3 reads TGTGCCAGCAGCATCGGACAGCTGCAATATACTATGGGCTACACCTTC.

This sequence joins TRBV20-1 and TRBJ2-1; possible D gene TRBD1, 8 bases. The length of the CDR3 is 15 residues. Germline values: CDR1 DFQATT, CDR2 SNEGSKA (reference sequence). The V gene lost 6 bases and the J gene lost 1 base, with 16 bases spanning the gap. The CDR3 is CSATTGGGSYNEQFF. CDR3 DNA sequence: TGCAGTGCAACCACAGGGGGGGGATCCTACAATGAGCAGTTCTTC.

The rearrangement links TRBV7-6 to TRBJ2-7, with D maybe TRBD1 (6 bases). CDR3 length: 13 amino acids. Trimming shortened V by 5 bases and J by 3 bases, and 11 bases separated the two germline ends. Germline assignment: CDR1 SGHVS and CDR2 FNYEAQ. DNA of the CDR3: TGTGCCAGCAGCCCACAGGGAATCTACGAGCAGTACTTC. Protein sequence: CASSPQGIYEQYF.

This clonotype has only a few counts. The chain uses TRBV7-6 and TRBJ2-3; D gene unclear. Germline assignment: CDR1 SGHVS and CDR2 FNYEAQ. V was pared by 5 bases and J by 6 bases, with 9 bases between. This CDR3 is built from 12 residues. The CDR3 DNA follows: TGTGCCAGCAGCCCTCGACTCGATACGCAGTATTTT. It codes for CASSPRLDTQYF.

The chain links TRBV5-1 to TRBJ2-7; 8 bases line up with TRBD1. Per the germline V gene, CDR1 is SGHRS and CDR2 is YFSETQ. The CDR3 is 15 amino acids. The junction had 6 bases not matched to a gene; V was cut back by 0 bases and J by 4 bases. CDR3 region: CASSLGGQGWYEQYF. For the CDR3, the DNA is TGCGCCAGCAGCTTGGGCGGACAGGGATGGTACGAGCAGTACTTC.